The rows below give T cell receptor beta chains drawn from one sample of a study of OX40 agonist ivuxolimab in advanced cancers. The protocol was immunoSEQ multiplex PCR, while the TCRdb copy is restricted to in-frame clones and leaves out a portion. The repertoire holds about 130,000 clones, less than 95% seen once, with 0.7% to 0.85% in the top ten. The sample in question was CD4+ or CD8+ T cells sorted from blood, obtained in a trial of the OX40 agonist ivuxolimab. These receptors all come from an adult with an advanced solid tumor such as melanoma, head and neck, liver or kidney cancer. The CDR3 runs from the conserved cysteine through the conserved F or W. The order of the fields is J gene, V gene, clone size, D gene, CDR3 length, CDR3 protein, CDR3 DNA. The D gene is left open where the match is weak. Clone sizes are given selectively: once, few, many, or a class where the clone is expanded.

J gene: TRBJ1-5; V gene: TRBV6-1; clone size: -; D gene: -; CDR3 length: 15; CDR3 protein: CASWVGGRFNQPQHF; CDR3 DNA: TGTGCCAGCTGGGTAGGAGGCAGGTTCAATCAGCCCCAGCATTTT
J gene: TRBJ2-7; V gene: TRBV2; clone size: -; D gene: -; CDR3 length: 13; CDR3 protein: CASSAGVQYEQYF; CDR3 DNA: TGTGCCAGCAGTGCCGGGGTACAATACGAGCAGTACTTC
J gene: TRBJ2-5; V gene: TRBV5-1; clone size: -; D gene: TRBD2; CDR3 length: 16; CDR3 protein: CASSLSGTSGRETQYF; CDR3 DNA: TGCGCCAGCAGCTTGTCCGGGACTAGTGGTCGAGAGACCCAGTACTTC
J gene: TRBJ2-5; V gene: TRBV11-1; clone size: -; D gene: -; CDR3 length: 15; CDR3 protein: CASSSGVVGVETQYF; CDR3 DNA: TGTGCCAGCAGCTCCGGGGTCGTGGGGGTAGAGACCCAGTACTTC
J gene: TRBJ2-3; V gene: TRBV2; clone size: -; D gene: -; CDR3 length: 18; CDR3 protein: CASRGGTAYLPSTDTQYF; CDR3 DNA: TGTGCCAGCAGGGGAGGGACAGCTTACCTCCCTAGCACAGATACGCAGTATTTT
J gene: TRBJ2-3; V gene: TRBV5-4; clone size: -; D gene: -; CDR3 length: 17; CDR3 protein: CASSLGSSRPYTDTQYF; CDR3 DNA: TGTGCCAGCAGCTTGGGTTCTTCGCGGCCCTACACAGATACGCAGTATTTT
J gene: TRBJ2-1; V gene: TRBV18; clone size: -; D gene: TRBD2; CDR3 length: 15; CDR3 protein: CASSPRLAGDNEQFF; CDR3 DNA: TGTGCCAGCTCACCGCGACTAGCGGGAGATAATGAGCAGTTCTTC
J gene: TRBJ1-1; V gene: TRBV19; clone size: -; D gene: TRBD1; CDR3 length: 13; CDR3 protein: CASSGQLNTEAFF; CDR3 DNA: TGTGCCAGCTCGGGACAGCTGAACACTGAAGCTTTCTTT
J gene: TRBJ2-2; V gene: TRBV10-2; clone size: -; D gene: -; CDR3 length: 17; CDR3 protein: CASSEPKGQGYLGELFF; CDR3 DNA: TGCGCCAGCAGTGAGCCTAAGGGCCAGGGGTATCTGGGGGAGCTGTTTTTT
J gene: TRBJ1-5; V gene: TRBV7-2; clone size: -; D gene: -; CDR3 length: 15; CDR3 protein: CASSLNGGINQPQHF; CDR3 DNA: TGTGCCAGCAGCTTAAACGGTGGGATCAATCAGCCCCAGCATTTT
J gene: TRBJ1-1; V gene: TRBV5-1; clone size: -; D gene: -; CDR3 length: 16; CDR3 protein: CASRKGVAGLNTEAFF; CDR3 DNA: TGCGCCAGCAGGAAAGGGGTGGCCGGGTTGAACACTGAAGCTTTCTTT
J gene: TRBJ2-2; V gene: TRBV5-4; clone size: -; D gene: TRBD2; CDR3 length: 16; CDR3 protein: CASSLGLAGNTGELFF; CDR3 DNA: TGTGCCAGCAGCCTAGGACTAGCGGGGAACACCGGGGAGCTGTTTTTT
J gene: TRBJ1-3; V gene: TRBV28; clone size: -; D gene: -; CDR3 length: 14; CDR3 protein: CASSTGTSGNTIYF; CDR3 DNA: TGTGCCAGCAGTACAGGGACCTCTGGAAACACCATATATTTT
J gene: TRBJ1-2; V gene: TRBV27; clone size: -; D gene: -; CDR3 length: 15; CDR3 protein: CASSLSRGTNYGYTF; CDR3 DNA: TGTGCCAGCAGTTTATCGCGAGGAACGAACTATGGCTACACCTTC
J gene: TRBJ2-7; V gene: TRBV5-1; clone size: -; D gene: TRBD1; CDR3 length: 16; CDR3 protein: CASSPRGTASSYEQYF; CDR3 DNA: TGCGCCAGCAGCCCGAGAGGGACAGCATCATCCTACGAGCAGTACTTC
J gene: TRBJ1-1; V gene: TRBV28; clone size: -; D gene: -; CDR3 length: 13; CDR3 protein: CASRGQGNTEAFF; CDR3 DNA: TGTGCCAGCAGAGGGCAGGGGAACACTGAAGCTTTCTTT
J gene: TRBJ2-1; V gene: TRBV7-9; clone size: -; D gene: -; CDR3 length: 11; CDR3 protein: CASSWSNEQFF; CDR3 DNA: TGTGCCAGCAGCTGGTCTAATGAGCAGTTCTTC
J gene: TRBJ1-1; V gene: TRBV9; clone size: -; D gene: -; CDR3 length: 14; CDR3 protein: CASSPNQGHTEAFF; CDR3 DNA: TGTGCCAGCAGCCCGAACCAGGGGCACACTGAAGCTTTCTTT
J gene: TRBJ1-5; V gene: TRBV23-1; clone size: -; D gene: -; CDR3 length: 16; CDR3 protein: CASSPGGTVSNQPQHF; CDR3 DNA: TGCGCCAGCAGCCCCGGAGGAACCGTTAGCAATCAGCCCCAGCATTTT
J gene: TRBJ2-1; V gene: TRBV7-3; clone size: -; D gene: -; CDR3 length: 16; CDR3 protein: CASSLKPSDVLNEQFF; CDR3 DNA: TGTGCCAGCAGCTTAAAACCCTCGGATGTTTTAAATGAGCAGTTCTTC
J gene: TRBJ2-7; V gene: TRBV6-5; clone size: -; D gene: -; CDR3 length: 15; CDR3 protein: CASSYLRGEAYEQYF; CDR3 DNA: TGTGCCAGCAGTTACCTTAGGGGGGAGGCCTACGAGCAGTACTTC
J gene: TRBJ1-1; V gene: TRBV18; clone size: -; D gene: -; CDR3 length: 13; CDR3 protein: CASSQDRNTEAFF; CDR3 DNA: TGTGCCAGCTCACAGGACAGGAACACTGAAGCTTTCTTT
J gene: TRBJ2-1; V gene: TRBV18; clone size: once; D gene: TRBD2; CDR3 length: 16; CDR3 protein: CASSPLGTSGSNEQFF; CDR3 DNA: TGTGCCAGCTCACCACTAGGGACTAGCGGGAGTAATGAGCAGTTCTTC
J gene: TRBJ1-5; V gene: TRBV6-6; clone size: -; D gene: -; CDR3 length: 14; CDR3 protein: CASSPDRRNQPQHF; CDR3 DNA: TGTGCCAGCAGCCCCGACAGGCGAAATCAGCCCCAGCATTTT
J gene: TRBJ2-5; V gene: TRBV14; clone size: -; D gene: -; CDR3 length: 15; CDR3 protein: CASSRARAYQETQYF; CDR3 DNA: TGTGCCAGCAGCCGGGCCAGAGCCTACCAAGAGACCCAGTACTTC
J gene: TRBJ2-7; V gene: TRBV5-6; clone size: few; D gene: -; CDR3 length: 13; CDR3 protein: CASSSDRSYEQYF; CDR3 DNA: TGTGCCAGCAGCTCCGACCGATCCTACGAGCAGTACTTC
J gene: TRBJ1-2; V gene: TRBV6-6; clone size: -; D gene: TRBD1; CDR3 length: 15; CDR3 protein: CASTRGRDRDSGYTF; CDR3 DNA: TGTGCCAGCACCCGTGGGCGGGACAGGGATTCCGGCTACACCTTC
J gene: TRBJ2-2; V gene: TRBV6-1; clone size: few; D gene: -; CDR3 length: 14; CDR3 protein: CASSAEGLTGELFF; CDR3 DNA: TGTGCCAGCAGTGCAGAAGGGCTCACCGGGGAGCTGTTTTTT
J gene: TRBJ2-3; V gene: TRBV9; clone size: -; D gene: -; CDR3 length: 16; CDR3 protein: CASSAHPQTGGDTQYF; CDR3 DNA: TGTGCCAGCAGCGCCCACCCCCAGACCGGAGGGGATACGCAGTATTTT
J gene: TRBJ2-5; V gene: TRBV6-6; clone size: -; D gene: -; CDR3 length: 13; CDR3 protein: CAISTFGKETQYF; CDR3 DNA: TGTGCCATTTCAACCTTCGGAAAAGAGACCCAGTACTTC
J gene: TRBJ2-6; V gene: TRBV7-9; clone size: -; D gene: -; CDR3 length: 15; CDR3 protein: CASSPRNSGANVLTF; CDR3 DNA: TGTGCCAGCAGCCCAAGAAACTCTGGGGCCAACGTCCTGACTTTC
J gene: TRBJ2-3; V gene: TRBV28; clone size: few; D gene: -; CDR3 length: 16; CDR3 protein: CASKLDPEAAQGEQYF; CDR3 DNA: TGTGCCAGCAAACTAGACCCCGAAGCGGCCCAGGGAGAGCAGTATTTT
J gene: TRBJ2-1; V gene: TRBV9; clone size: -; D gene: -; CDR3 length: 12; CDR3 protein: CASSVDGNEQFF; CDR3 DNA: TGTGCCAGCAGCGTAGATGGAAATGAGCAGTTCTTC
J gene: TRBJ1-2; V gene: TRBV28; clone size: once; D gene: TRBD1; CDR3 length: 15; CDR3 protein: CASRTPGQDYWGYTF; CDR3 DNA: TGTGCCAGCAGGACTCCGGGACAGGACTATTGGGGCTACACCTTC
J gene: TRBJ1-5; V gene: TRBV18; clone size: -; D gene: TRBD1; CDR3 length: 15; CDR3 protein: CASSPPGQGLQPQHF; CDR3 DNA: TGTGCCAGCTCACCACCGGGACAGGGCCTCCAGCCCCAGCATTTT
J gene: TRBJ1-5; V gene: TRBV4-3; clone size: -; D gene: -; CDR3 length: 14; CDR3 protein: CASSQGPLDQPQHF; CDR3 DNA: TGCGCCAGCAGCCAAGGACCTTTAGACCAGCCCCAGCATTTT
J gene: TRBJ1-2; V gene: TRBV10-3; clone size: -; D gene: TRBD1; CDR3 length: 14; CDR3 protein: CAISPGQGNYGYTF; CDR3 DNA: TGTGCCATCAGCCCGGGACAGGGAAACTATGGCTACACCTTC
J gene: TRBJ2-1; V gene: TRBV18; clone size: -; D gene: -; CDR3 length: 13; CDR3 protein: CASSEHRDAEQFF; CDR3 DNA: TGTGCCAGCTCGGAACACCGGGACGCAGAGCAGTTCTTC
J gene: TRBJ2-7; V gene: TRBV5-4; clone size: -; D gene: TRBD2; CDR3 length: 15; CDR3 protein: CASSFPLAGVNEQYF; CDR3 DNA: TGTGCCAGCAGCTTCCCACTAGCGGGAGTAAACGAGCAGTACTTC
J gene: TRBJ1-1; V gene: TRBV6-6; clone size: once; D gene: -; CDR3 length: 11; CDR3 protein: CASSEQVEAFF; CDR3 DNA: TGTGCCAGCAGTGAACAGGTTGAAGCTTTCTTT
J gene: TRBJ1-1; V gene: TRBV19; clone size: -; D gene: -; CDR3 length: 15; CDR3 protein: CASSKGRVGGTEAFF; CDR3 DNA: TGTGCCAGTAGTAAGGGGAGGGTGGGGGGCACTGAAGCTTTCTTT
J gene: TRBJ2-7; V gene: TRBV18; clone size: -; D gene: TRBD1; CDR3 length: 15; CDR3 protein: CASSPGTGGGYEQYF; CDR3 DNA: TGTGCCAGCTCACCGGGGACAGGGGGCGGGTACGAGCAGTACTTC
J gene: TRBJ1-5; V gene: TRBV19; clone size: -; D gene: -; CDR3 length: 13; CDR3 protein: CASSILARQPQHF; CDR3 DNA: TGTGCCAGTAGTATCTTGGCCCGACAGCCCCAGCATTTT
J gene: TRBJ1-5; V gene: TRBV28; clone size: -; D gene: TRBD1; CDR3 length: 15; CDR3 protein: CASSFRQGDNQPQHF; CDR3 DNA: TGTGCCAGCAGTTTTAGGCAGGGGGACAATCAGCCCCAGCATTTT
J gene: TRBJ1-1; V gene: TRBV19; clone size: once; D gene: -; CDR3 length: 13; CDR3 protein: CASSTKQGTEAFF; CDR3 DNA: TGTGCCAGTAGTACTAAGCAGGGCACTGAAGCTTTCTTT
J gene: TRBJ2-7; V gene: TRBV14; clone size: -; D gene: -; CDR3 length: 13; CDR3 protein: CASSQGYTPEQYF; CDR3 DNA: TGTGCCAGCAGCCAAGGGTACACCCCCGAGCAGTACTTC
J gene: TRBJ1-2; V gene: TRBV9; clone size: -; D gene: TRBD1; CDR3 length: 17; CDR3 protein: CASSVGGGGGIGYGYTF; CDR3 DNA: TGTGCCAGCAGCGTAGGCGGTGGAGGGGGCATTGGCTATGGCTACACCTTC